This T cell receptor beta chain was captured by sequencing in a study of T-cell memory formation after mild COVID-19. Study-wide results and caveats: Contracting clones from day 15 to 85 showed balanced CD4/CD8; later expanders favored CD4+.

TCRdb analysed the 5' RACE reads with MiXCR anew, one entry per CDR3 protein. The repertoire holds 150,000 to 200,000 distinct CDR3 sequences, around 30% seen once, with approximately 12% in the top ten. This clonotype was observed a handful of times. Its antigen is still unknown. Germline V gene lookup returns CDR1 SGDLS and CDR2 YYNGEE. The CDR3 consists of 16 residues. V was shortened by 0 bases and J by 0 bases, with 13 bases between the two germline ends. Sample: PBMCs or a T cell subset sorted from them (not recorded which). This TCR was recovered from an adult woman who had mild COVID-19 (a few samples of this study predate the infection). Cell type and time point are not known. The V gene is TRBV9, the J gene TRBJ2-7; D remains unclear. The CDR3 DNA follows: TGTGCCAGCAGCGTAGCTCCAGGCCTGAGCTCCTACGAGCAGTACTTC. Its translation: CASSVAPGLSSYEQYF.